A single T cell receptor beta chain is shown here with its context. One junction end does not reproduce the germline sequence, and a read error may be involved. Germline CDR1 and CDR2: MNHEY and SVGAGI. The CDR3 totals 18 residues. This specimen comes from a study of tumor-infiltrating lymphocytes in primary liver carcinoma. Starting material for RNA and DNA co-extraction consisted of 20-30 mg of unsorted bulk tissue. Total RNA amounting to around 530 ng was the source from which TCR beta cDNA was made with a constant-region primer. Three-round nested multiplex PCR performed with slightly modified ARM-PCR produced the TCR beta libraries. Investigators reported that the first two PCR rounds, at approximately 11 cycles each, used TRBV1-TRBV30 forward primers with a C-beta reverse primer. One entry per CDR3 protein results from TCRdb running MiXCR on the multiplex PCR reads. The table records 35,000 to 50,000 distinct CDR3 sequences, approximately 71% of them present only once.

The J gene is TRBJ2-1, the V gene TRBV6-5, with D tentatively TRBD1 (5 bases). The sequencing sample was made of tumor-adjacent normal liver tissue. This clonotype was sampled from a young woman with primary liver carcinoma and hepatitis B virus infection. The CDR3 is CASCYYPPPGLSYSEQFF. The CDR3 DNA is TGTGCCAGCTGTTACTACCCGCCACCAGGGCTCTCCTACAGTGAGCAGTTCTTC.